This T cell receptor (beta chain) was captured in a study of blood T cell repertoires in COVID-19. This clone was recorded only once. Here immunoSEQ multiplex PCR was the method, and the copy in TCRdb shows in-frame clones only, minus some. The data show under 300,000 clones, with around 86% seen just once and around 3.6% held by the top ten. The CDR3 has 13 amino acids. V lost 0 bases and J lost 7, with 7 bases in between. From germline, CDR1 is LGHDT and CDR2 YNNKEL (reference sequence). The sequenced sample was peripheral blood. The TCR was taken from a man aged 18 to 30 with active or convalescent COVID-19. The V and J genes are TRBV3-1 (or the pseudogene TRBV3-2) and TRBJ1-5; D ambiguous. The chain's CDR3 is CASSQDRSQPQHF. The CDR3 DNA follows: TGTGCCAGCAGCCAAGACCGGTCCCAGCCCCAGCATTTT.